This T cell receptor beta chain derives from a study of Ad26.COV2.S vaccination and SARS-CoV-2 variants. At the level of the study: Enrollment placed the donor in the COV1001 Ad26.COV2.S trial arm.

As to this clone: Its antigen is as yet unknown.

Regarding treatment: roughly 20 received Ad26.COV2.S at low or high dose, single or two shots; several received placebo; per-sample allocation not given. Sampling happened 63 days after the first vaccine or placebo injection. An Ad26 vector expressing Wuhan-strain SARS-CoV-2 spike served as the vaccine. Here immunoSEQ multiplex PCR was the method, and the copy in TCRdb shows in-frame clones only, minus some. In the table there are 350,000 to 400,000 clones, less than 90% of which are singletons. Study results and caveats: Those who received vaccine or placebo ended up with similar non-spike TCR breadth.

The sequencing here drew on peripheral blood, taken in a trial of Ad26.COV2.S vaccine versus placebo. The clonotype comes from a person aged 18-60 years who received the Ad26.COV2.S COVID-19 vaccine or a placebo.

CDR3 loop: CAIRKGGAHTDTQYF. In nucleotides, the CDR3 is TGTGCCATCAGAAAGGGCGGGGCACACACAGATACGCAGTATTTT. The chain couples TRBV10-3 to TRBJ2-3; TRBD2 is a possible D gene (6 bases). V was pared by 6 bases and J by 2 bases, with 15 bases between. The CDR3 length is 15 residues. The germline V gene encodes CDR1 ENHRY and CDR2 SYGVKD.